This TCR beta chain was sequenced during a study of T cells expressing NK-cell markers. Study-level background: The study sequenced eight donors, seven HCMV-seropositive and one seronegative. Overall study results and limits: The dominant NKG2C+ clonotypes represented roughly 1.0-7.5% of CD8+ T cells in over 5 donors. HCMV specificity of the expanded NKG2C+ T cell clones was not established.

Each CDR3 protein gets one entry in TCRdb, which reprocessed the 5' RACE reads and gives no DNA. The sample data list 440,000 or so distinct CDR3 sequences. A remark on this clonotype: Its antigen is undetermined.

The sample consisted of blood T cells: a sorted CD56 or NKG2C T cell subset, CD4+ or CD8+ T cells, or bulk PBMC T cells (not recorded which). The clonotype was recovered from a woman between 18 and 69 years old in good health.

CDR3: CASSYGTVGSSYNSPLHF. The chain employs TRBV6-5 and TRBJ1-6. This CDR3 region has 18 residues. Per the germline V gene, CDR1 is MNHEY and CDR2 is SVGAGI.